The entry below describes one T cell receptor (beta chain). Its antigen is as yet unknown. Germline CDR1 and CDR2: MGHRA and YSYEKL. The CDR3 runs 15 residues. Germline trimming cut 1 base from V and 5 bases from J; bases unmatched to any gene: 4. Sequencing used immunoSEQ v3. Sequencing was performed with immunoSEQ multiplex PCR; in TCRdb, only in-frame clones are kept and a portion is missing. The sample records about 50,000 clones, just over 70% being singletons. Specified time point: pre-treatment sample, taken before nivolumab and TIL therapy. Pleural nodules or supraclavicular lymph nodes made up most of the excised metastases sampled. Tumors were harvested before any PD-1/PD-L1 blockade. This sample is drawn from a study of TIL therapy for anti-PD-1-resistant metastatic lung cancer. On the study more broadly: Patients had a median age of around 54 years (range 38-75).

General study results and limits: Many TIL product clones were absent from baseline tumor, suggesting clonal contraction.

This specimen was tumor tissue, taken at baseline. V gene TRBV4-1 combines with J gene TRBJ2-7; 11 bases align to TRBD2. The TCR was taken from a person between 25 and 80 years old with non-small cell lung cancer. CDR3 sequence: CASSQVAGGPNEQYF. The CDR3 region has the DNA TGCGCCAGCAGCCAAGTAGCGGGAGGGCCGAACGAGCAGTACTTC.